This T cell receptor beta chain was captured by sequencing in a study of blood T cell repertoires in COVID-19. Across the whole study: The analysed material was cDNA or gDNA that came from T cells, B-cell-depleted T cells, or PBMCs.

Methods used by the authors: The assay estimated nucleated cells by amplifying reference gene primers. Sequenced by immunoSEQ multiplex PCR; TCRdb stores in-frame clones only, minus some. The V and J calls and the clone size are those of that table, but D and trimming were determined from the DNA. The table lists more than 150,000 clones, 85% to 95% of them singletons. The CDR3 extends over 13 amino acids. Germline V gives CDR1 MDHEN, CDR2 SYDVKM. With 6 bases removed from V and 4 bases from J, the gap between germline ends came to 10 bases. The sequence was obtained from a man aged 45-65 years with acute or convalescent COVID-19. The gene calls are TRBV28 and TRBJ2-4, with D tentatively TRBD1 (5 bases). Material: peripheral blood. DNA for the CDR3: TGTGCCAGCAGCCTGGGGCGGAAAAACATTCAGTACTTC. Translation gives CASSLGRKNIQYF. Complete variable domain (other parts from reference TRBV28 and TRBJ2-4): DVKVTQSSRYLVKRTGEKVFLECVQDMDHENMFWYRQDPGLGLRLIYFSYDVKMKEKGDIPEGYSVSREKKERFSLILESASTNQTSMYLCASSLGRKNIQYFGAGTRLSVL.